This entry describes one T cell receptor beta chain. This entry belongs to a study of blood T cell repertoires in COVID-19. Whole-study context: Sites in the United States, Italy and Spain provided acute and convalescent COVID-19 samples. Sample material is recorded as cDNA or gDNA derived from T cells, B-cell-depleted T cells, or PBMCs.

Germline values: CDR1 PRHDT, CDR2 FYEKMQ (reference sequence). V shed 7 bases, J shed 0 bases, and the junction held 6 bases outside the gene matches. The CDR3 consists of 15 residues. Original data processing: Estimated nucleated cell counts came from reference gene primer amplification. The table came from immunoSEQ multiplex PCR; TCRdb's copy has only in-frame clones and leaves some out. V, J and clone size derive from that table, while D and trimming were established from the DNA sequence. The sample shows around 65,000 clones, under 80% of them seen only once. This clonotype was obtained from a man in his 60s with acute or convalescent COVID-19. This chain uses TRBV13 with TRBJ2-1; TRBD2 aligns across 7 bases. Sequenced input: peripheral blood. For the CDR3, the DNA is TGTGCCAGCAACGGGGAGGGTAGCTCCTACAATGAGCAGTTCTTC. Its protein product is CASNGEGSSYNEQFF.